Following are 5 T cell receptor beta chains from one sample sequenced in a study of lung T cells in sarcoidosis with Löfgren's syndrome. MiXCR, run by TCRdb on the reads, gives a single entry per CDR3 protein. The sample consists of roughly 7,800 distinct CDR3 sequences, 20% to 25% of them appearing once. Sequencing was carried out using CD4+ T cells from bronchoalveolar lavage fluid. The receptors here all came from a human donor with sarcoidosis (Löfgren's syndrome or another form), or a control subject (not recorded which).

The J gene is TRBJ2-7, the V gene TRBV19; 10 bases line up with TRBD1. This CDR3 is built from 13 residues. With V trimmed by 5 bases and J by 9 bases, 7 bases remained unmatched. CDR1 and CDR2 from the germline V gene are LNHDA and SQIVND (reference sequence). This CDR3 reads CASSLGQGQMQYF. CDR3 nucleotides: TGTGCCAGTAGTTTGGGACAGGGGCAAATGCAGTACTTC.

The CDR3 reads CASSPPGHVPYGYTF. For the CDR3, the DNA is TGTGCCAGCAGTCCTCCGGGACACGTTCCCTATGGCTACACCTTC. This chain uses TRBV6-1 with TRBJ1-2; a possible D gene is TRBD1 (6 bases). Trimming pared 5 bases from V and 4 bases from J, leaving 17 bases between. This CDR3 comprises 15 residues. CDR1 and CDR2 (germline): MNHNS, SASEGT.

The chain uses TRBV19 and TRBJ2-7; either TRBD1 or TRBD2 may fit D (5 bases each). Germline V CDR1 and CDR2: LNHDA, SQIVND (reference sequence). V lost 5 bases, J lost 0 bases, and 14 bases lay in between. The CDR3 length is 15 residues. DNA for the CDR3: TGTGCCAGTAGTGGGGACGGAAGTAACTCCTACGAGCAGTACTTC. Translation gives CASSGDGSNSYEQYF.

Note on this clonotype: A much larger clonotype is one base distant, so this may be a read error. Here the CDR3 omits its conserved ending phenylalanine or tryptophan, so a read error is the likely source. The chain carries TRBV20-1 and TRBJ1-3; 7 nucleotides agree with TRBD1. The CDR3 has 13 residues. With 6 bases clipped from V and 3 bases from J, the junction kept 5 bases outside the gene matches. Looked up from germline, CDR1 is DFQATT and CDR2 is SNEGSKA (reference sequence). The CDR3 loop reads CSAPGQLGNTIYS. In DNA form, the CDR3 reads TGCAGTGCACCGGGACAGCTTGGAAACACCATATATTCT.

This clonotype was seen only a few times. In DNA, the CDR3 is TGCAGTGCTAGAGATCCGGCGGGGGAGACCTACGAGCAGTACTTC. Its protein product is CSARDPAGETYEQYF. The chain employs TRBV20-1 and TRBJ2-7; 7 bases are a match to TRBD2. Germline CDR1 and CDR2: DFQATT and SNEGSKA (reference sequence). J was trimmed by 2 bases and V by 0 bases; bases with no gene match: 7. The length of the CDR3 is 15 residues.